This is a list of T cell receptor beta chains from one sample in a study of T cell responses to AZD1222 COVID-19 vaccine. Profiled with immunoSEQ multiplex PCR; TCRdb holds only in-frame clones, not every one. This table has 95,000 to 150,000 clones, around nine tenths appearing once. Specimen: peripheral blood, collected on day 0 of AZD1222 vaccination. Receptor source: an adult in good health. Each CDR3 is given without its conserved first and last residue. Each record gives: V gene, J gene, CDR3 protein.

>TRBV2|TRBJ1-3
ASKFLASGNTIY
>TRBV28|TRBJ1-6
ASSLVWEGGNSPLH
>TRBV24-1|TRBJ2-2
ATSGGHTGELF
>TRBV3-1/TRBV3-2|TRBJ2-3
ASSYRGTDTQY
>TRBV19|TRBJ1-6
ASSPGSSYNSPLH
>TRBV5-6|TRBJ2-5
ASSWISGEETQY
>TRBV7-2|TRBJ2-3
ASSSGLAGARRY
>TRBV6-2/TRBV6-3|TRBJ1-5
ASSYPTGVVGQPQH
>TRBV11-2|TRBJ1-6
ASSLGPAGDSPLH
>TRBV6-5|TRBJ1-3
ASRALLGTGNTIY
>TRBV5-4|TRBJ1-1
ASSDRAAEAF
>TRBV7-3|TRBJ1-2
ASSSGQGYGYT
>TRBV5-1|TRBJ1-1
ASSSPTEEAF
>TRBV12-3/TRBV12-4|TRBJ1-2
ASSFGRENGYT
>TRBV5-1|TRBJ2-1
ASSSGGYNEQF
>TRBV19|TRBJ1-4
ARSTGLATNEKLF
>TRBV5-4|TRBJ1-1
ASSDGTGGVSTEAF
>TRBV2|TRBJ2-2
ASSGLAPGELF
>TRBV5-1|TRBJ1-1
ASSLASGQLNTEAF
>TRBV12-5|TRBJ1-1
ASGSSPGNTEAF
>TRBV5-5|TRBJ1-4
ASSFLQGADEKLF
>TRBV7-2|TRBJ1-3
ASSLRTVSGNTIY
>TRBV27|TRBJ1-5
ASSREPRQPQH
>TRBV19|TRBJ1-4
ASSRFAQTNEKLF
>TRBV29-1|TRBJ1-4
SVVWHNNEKLF
>TRBV6-5|TRBJ1-3
ASSYSSGITGNTIY
>TRBV28|TRBJ1-4
ASSTPSRGEKLF
>TRBV7-3|TRBJ2-3
ASGPHQRGSTDTQY
>TRBV2|TRBJ2-5
ASSGLQETQY
>TRBV11-2|TRBJ1-4
ASSYLRTGGTEKLF
>TRBV3-1/TRBV3-2|TRBJ1-2
ASSPEDSRGYT
>TRBV14|TRBJ2-5
ASSRASEETQY
>TRBV29-1|TRBJ1-3
STSGPGNTIY
>TRBV29-1|TRBJ2-1
SVGWGAVVSNEQF
>TRBV12-3/TRBV12-4|TRBJ2-3
ASGDLTDTQY
>TRBV30|TRBJ2-7
AWADTDYEQY
>TRBV10-3|TRBJ2-1
AISGLAEYNEQF
>TRBV7-2|TRBJ1-5
ASSVDSIQPQH
>TRBV4-1|TRBJ2-7
ASSHPGTGADEQY
>TRBV7-2|TRBJ1-2
ASSPWDRRGYT
>TRBV5-8|TRBJ2-7
ASSLDSQQY
>TRBV7-3|TRBJ2-7
ASSLGGASYEQY
>TRBV5-3|TRBJ1-1
ARSIADRTRLAHTEAF
>TRBV6-5|TRBJ1-6
ACRQGPSPLH
>TRBV9|TRBJ2-5
ASSPPSNQETQY
>TRBV7-2|TRBJ2-2
ASSLTQNTGELF
>TRBV6-6|TRBJ2-2
ASRKGQNTGELF
>TRBV5-4|TRBJ2-7
ASSFARGTYEQY
>TRBV9|TRBJ1-2
ASSLGGTNYGYT
>TRBV20-1|TRBJ2-1
SARSNEQF